This T cell receptor (beta chain) is drawn from a study of CD4+ T cells in melanoma. General study points: In melanoma, neoantigen-specific CD4+ T cells reportedly differed in differentiation state.

Sequencing was performed with immunoSEQ multiplex PCR; in TCRdb, only in-frame clones are kept and a portion is missing. The sample carries over 45,000 clones, over 60% recorded once. This clone was counted between two and nine times. Its antigen is still unknown. V was clipped by 4 bases and J by 1 base, with 12 bases between them. Germline CDR1 and CDR2: SNHLY and FYNNEI. The CDR3 is 15 amino acids. Sequencing was carried out using tumor tissue. The sequence derives from a human donor with melanoma. This sequence joins TRBV2 and TRBJ2-3; D is unresolved. DNA of the CDR3: TGTGCCAGCAGTGTAGTGAGTCGACGCACAGATACGCAGTATTTT. Its translation: CASSVVSRRTDTQYF. The whole variable domain, filled in from reference TRBV2 and TRBJ2-3, reads EPEVTQTPSHQVTQMGQEVILRCVPISNHLYFYWYRQILGQKVEFLVSFYNNEISEKSEIFDDQFSVERPDGSNFTLKIRSTKLEDSAMYFCASSVVSRRTDTQYFGPGTRLTVL.